Presented here are 31 T cell receptor beta chains from one specimen sequenced in a study of blood T cell repertoires in COVID-19. Assay: immunoSEQ multiplex PCR; the TCRdb copy retains only in-frame clones and omits some. The sample shows about 400,000 clones, roughly 86% of them seen only once. The specimen was PBMCs or T cells enriched from blood (not recorded which). The receptors derive from a woman aged 25 to 39 who had recovered from COVID-19.

This chain connects TRBV11-2 to TRBJ2-4; 14 positions agree with TRBD2. Germline trimming cut 5 bases from V and 0 bases from J; bases unmatched to any gene: 9. CDR1 is SGHAT and CDR2 is FQNNGV in the germline V gene. The CDR3 is 19 residues long. CDR3 DNA sequence: TGTGCCAGCAGCCGGGGACTAGCGGGGGTTAACGTAGCCAAAAACATTCAGTACTTC. It yields the protein CASSRGLAGVNVAKNIQYF.

The chain combines TRBV30 with TRBJ2-3; 8 bases align to TRBD1. V gave up 4 bases and J gave up 1 base; unmatched junction bases: 4. The CDR3 runs to 14 residues. Per the germline V gene, CDR1 is GTSNPN and CDR2 is SVGIG (reference sequence). The DNA of the CDR3 is TGTGCCTGGACTCAGGGACAGGGCACAGATACGCAGTATTTT. It is translated as CAWTQGQGTDTQYF.

This clone was seen a handful of times. V gene TRBV11-2 combines with J gene TRBJ1-2, with a possible D match to TRBD1 (6 bases). Germline V gene lookup returns CDR1 SGHAT and CDR2 FQNNGV. This CDR3 region has 15 residues. V was shortened by 2 bases and J by 2 bases, with 12 bases between the two germline ends. CDR3 sequence: CASSLMGAPNYGYTF. In DNA, the CDR3 is TGTGCCAGCAGCTTAATGGGGGCCCCGAACTATGGCTACACCTTC.

The chain recombines TRBV10-3 with TRBJ2-1; 12 bases are a match to TRBD2. Germline V gene sequence: CDR1 ENHRY, CDR2 SYGVKD. V gave up 5 bases and J gave up 6 bases; unmatched junction bases: 5. This CDR3 contains 15 residues. CDR3 sequence reads: CAISLGTSGFNEQFF. CDR3 DNA sequence: TGTGCCATCAGTCTGGGGACTAGCGGGTTCAATGAGCAGTTCTTC.

This CDR3 reads CASSLGAGQETQYF. The CDR3 DNA reads as TGTGCCAGCAGCTTGGGGGCAGGACAAGAGACCCAGTACTTC. The chain has TRBV7-8 and TRBJ2-5; D is perhaps TRBD1 (6 bases). This CDR3 is 14 amino acids long. V was shortened by 3 bases and J by 2 bases, with 10 bases between the two germline ends. Per germline, CDR1 SGHVS and CDR2 FQNEAQ.

The chain joins TRBV5-1 to TRBJ1-1; D is ambiguous. From germline, CDR1 is SGHRS and CDR2 YFSETQ. The CDR3 length is 12 residues. Trimming pared 4 bases from V and 5 bases from J, leaving 9 bases between. The DNA for the CDR3 is TGCGCCAGCAGCCCGGGAAGGACTGAAGCTTTCTTT. Translation gives CASSPGRTEAFF.

The CDR3 nucleotides are TGTGCCAGCTCGAGCTACAGGGAAGCCGGGGAGCTGTTTTTT. Translation gives CASSSYREAGELFF. The chain couples TRBV18 to TRBJ2-2; a possible D gene is TRBD1 (6 bases). Germline values: CDR1 KGHSH, CDR2 LQKENI. The CDR3 is 14 amino acids. Trimming cost V 6 bases and J 6 bases, with 14 bases left between them.

The V and J genes are TRBV3-1 (or the pseudogene TRBV3-2) and TRBJ2-5; 12 bases match TRBD2. The CDR3 consists of 16 residues. CDR1 and CDR2 from the germline V gene are LGHDT and YNNKEL (reference sequence). V lost 4 bases to trimming and J lost 1 base; unmatched junction nucleotides: 4. This CDR3 is CASSRTSGGTQETQYF. The CDR3 DNA follows: TGTGCCAGCAGCCGCACTAGCGGGGGGACCCAAGAGACCCAGTACTTC.

The rearrangement joins TRBV25-1 to TRBJ2-2; tentative D call: TRBD1 (6 bases). Trimming left V 8 bases short and J 5 bases short, with 18 bases between. The V gene's germline CDR1 is MGHDK and CDR2 SYGVNS. CDR3 length equals 15 residues. CDR3 residues: CASGEKQGGTGELFF. The CDR3 region has the DNA TGTGCCAGCGGAGAAAAACAGGGTGGGACCGGGGAGCTGTTTTTT.

V is TRBV5-4 and J is TRBJ2-3; a weak D match, TRBD1 (5 bases). Trimming took off 1 base at V and 0 bases at J, with 9 bases between the two ends. Germline CDR1 and CDR2: SGHNT and YYREEE (reference sequence). This CDR3 comprises 15 residues. The CDR3 reads CASSLQGISTDTQYF. The CDR3 DNA reads as TGTGCCAGCAGCTTGCAGGGAATTAGCACAGATACGCAGTATTTT.

The rearrangement uses TRBV5-1 and TRBJ2-2; 8 bases map to TRBD2. Per germline, CDR1 SGHRS and CDR2 YFSETQ. V was clipped by 2 bases and J by 0 bases; unmatched bases: 3. This CDR3 comprises 16 residues. The CDR3, as DNA: TGCGCCAGCAGCTTTACTAGCGGAACGAACACCGGGGAGCTGTTTTTT. This encodes CASSFTSGTNTGELFF.

The chain carries TRBV3-1 (or the pseudogene TRBV3-2) and TRBJ2-1; tentatively, D is TRBD2 (6 bases). This CDR3 has 14 residues. V lost 2 bases and J 5 bases, leaving 10 bases between the germline ends. Germline assignment: CDR1 LGHDT and CDR2 YNNKEL (reference sequence). As DNA, the CDR3 is TGTGCCAGCAGCCAAAGGGCGGGGAACAATGAGCAGTTCTTC. It encodes CASSQRAGNNEQFF.

This rearrangement joins TRBV7-3 to TRBJ2-2; D uncertain. Germline loops: CDR1 SGHTA, CDR2 FQGTGA. The CDR3 runs to 11 residues. Between the trimmed V and J ends, which lost 6 bases and 5 bases, there was a span of 4 bases. The CDR3 sequence: CASSLTGELFF. The DNA of the CDR3 is TGTGCCAGCAGTCTTACCGGGGAGCTGTTTTTT.

As DNA, the CDR3 is TGTGCCAGCAGCCGGCTGACTCTTCCGGCCGGAAACACCATATATTTT. Translating it yields CASSRLTLPAGNTIYF. The V gene is TRBV3-1 (or the pseudogene TRBV3-2), the J gene TRBJ1-3; D is unresolved. The germline gives CDR1 LGHDT, CDR2 YNNKEL (reference sequence). The V end lost 4 bases, the J end lost 4 bases, and 17 bases lay between the germline ends. The CDR3 contains 16 residues.

This chain uses TRBV13 with TRBJ1-1; 7 bases fit TRBD1. V trimming: 5 bases; J trimming: 3 bases; junction bases outside the gene matches: 15. This CDR3 contains 17 residues. The germline gives CDR1 PRHDT, CDR2 FYEKMQ (reference sequence). The CDR3 reads CASSAFRGPREDTEAFF. In nucleotides, the CDR3 is TGTGCCAGCAGCGCGTTTAGGGGGCCGAGGGAGGACACTGAAGCTTTCTTT.

V gene TRBV14 combines with J gene TRBJ1-6; 10 bases map to TRBD1. Germline V gene lookup returns CDR1 SGHDN and CDR2 FVKESK. The length of the CDR3 is 15 residues. V shed 4 bases and J 8 bases; nucleotides not matched to a gene: 5. For the CDR3, the DNA is TGTGCCAGCAGCCGTCGGACAGGGGGAGATTCACCCCTCCACTTT. Residues: CASSRRTGGDSPLHF. Looking up the rest from reference TRBV14 and TRBJ1-6 gives the full variable domain: EAGVTQFPSHSVIEKGQTVTLRCDPISGHDNLYWYRRVMGKEIKFLLHFVKESKQDESGMPNNRFLAERTGGTYSTLKVQPAELEDSGVYFCASSRRTGGDSPLHFGNGTRLTVT.

This rearrangement joins TRBV30 to TRBJ1-3; 8 bases fit TRBD1. Germline-derived CDR1 and CDR2 are GTSNPN and SVGIG (reference sequence). The CDR3 spans 14 residues. The V segment lost 2 bases and the J segment 4 bases; nucleotides outside the gene matches: 4. CDR3 DNA sequence: TGTGCCTGGAGTTTGGGGGACAGGGGAAACACCATATATTTT. It is translated as CAWSLGDRGNTIYF. Full variable domain (missing parts from reference TRBV30 and TRBJ1-3): SQTIHQWPATLVQPVGSPLSLECTVEGTSNPNLYWYRQAAGRGLQLLFYSVGIGQISSEVPQNLSASRPQDRQFILSSKKLLLSDSGFYLCAWSLGDRGNTIYFGEGSWLTVV.

The chain carries TRBV4-2 and TRBJ2-7; 13 nucleotides agree with TRBD2. The CDR3 loop spans 16 amino acids. The germline V gene encodes CDR1 LGHNA and CDR2 YNFKEQ. V trimming: 2 bases; J trimming: 2 bases; junction bases outside the gene matches: 3. CDR3 amino acids: CASSQRTSGGAYEQYF. The CDR3 DNA is TGTGCCAGCAGCCAACGCACTAGCGGGGGGGCCTACGAGCAGTACTTC.

V gene TRBV11-2 combines with J gene TRBJ2-3; TRBD2 matches 8 bases. The trim removed 5 bases at V and 1 base at J, leaving 8 bases unmatched. The V gene's germline CDR1 is SGHAT and CDR2 FQNNGV. The CDR3 has 16 residues. The DNA for the CDR3 is TGTGCCAGCAGCCCTCGAGGGCGGGGGGGCACAGATACGCAGTATTTT. It is translated as CASSPRGRGGTDTQYF.

The chain uses TRBV19 and TRBJ1-2; 8 nucleotides align to TRBD1. CDR1 is LNHDA, CDR2 SQIVND, per germline (reference sequence). This CDR3 has 15 residues. Trimming cost V 7 bases and J 7 bases; bases outside gene matches: 14. The CDR3 region has the DNA TGTGCCAGTACCCGGAGGGACAGGAAGGGGACTGGCTACACCTTC. This translates into CASTRRDRKGTGYTF.

This clone was found once. This chain links TRBV28 with TRBJ2-5; 7 bases align to TRBD1. This CDR3 contains 12 residues. J gave up 5 bases and V 8 bases, and 5 bases lay outside the gene matches. CDR1 and CDR2 (germline): MDHEN, SYDVKM. The CDR3 reads CASRQGGETQYF. The CDR3 DNA reads TGTGCCAGCCGACAGGGCGGGGAGACCCAGTACTTC.

The rearrangement links TRBV19 to TRBJ1-1; 8 nucleotides agree with TRBD1. The CDR3 has 15 amino acids. The germline CDR1 and CDR2 sequences are LNHDA and SQIVND (reference sequence). V lost 5 bases, J lost 6 bases, and 11 bases stayed unmatched. The CDR3 DNA reads TGTGCCAGTAGTCGGGACAGGCTACTTGACGCTGAAGCTTTCTTT. Amino acids: CASSRDRLLDAEAFF.

V is TRBV2 and J is TRBJ1-1; no reliable D call. CDR3 length equals 13 residues. The V end lost 7 bases, the J end lost 1 base, and 10 bases lay between the germline ends. Germline CDR1 SNHLY, CDR2 FYNNEI. The CDR3 sequence is CASIGPGNTEAFF. CDR3 nucleotides: TGTGCCAGCATCGGTCCAGGGAACACTGAAGCTTTCTTT.

This clone showed up just once. The chain carries TRBV25-1 and TRBJ1-2; the D gene is possibly TRBD1 (5 bases). The V gene's germline CDR1 is MGHDK and CDR2 SYGVNS. The CDR3 contains 14 residues. V gave up 8 bases and J gave up 7 bases, with 20 bases separating them. The CDR3 reads CASAPSWAGFGYTF. The CDR3 DNA follows: TGTGCCAGCGCCCCTTCGTGGGCAGGGTTTGGCTACACCTTC.

The rearrangement uses TRBV30 and TRBJ2-1; 10 bases are a match to TRBD1. The CDR3 is 16 residues long. The germline gives CDR1 GTSNPN, CDR2 SVGIG (reference sequence). V lost 7 bases and J lost 0; bases outside the gene matches: 9. In DNA form, the CDR3 reads TGTGCCTTCGGACAGGGGGTTCGAAACTCCTACAATGAGCAGTTCTTC. This encodes CAFGQGVRNSYNEQFF. Complete variable domain (other parts from reference TRBV30 and TRBJ2-1): SQTIHQWPATLVQPVGSPLSLECTVEGTSNPNLYWYRQAAGRGLQLLFYSVGIGQISSEVPQNLSASRPQDRQFILSSKKLLLSDSGFYLCAFGQGVRNSYNEQFFGPGTRLTVL.

The chain uses TRBV9 and TRBJ2-7; D remains unclear. From germline, CDR1 is SGDLS and CDR2 YYNGEE. V lost 2 bases and J 0 bases, leaving 12 bases between the germline ends. This CDR3 is built from 15 residues. In nucleotides, the CDR3 is TGTGCCAGCAGCGTGAGTCCCCTGCCCTCCTACGAGCAGTACTTC. The encoded protein is CASSVSPLPSYEQYF. The complete variable domain, with remaining parts taken from reference TRBV9 and TRBJ2-7, reads DSGVTQTPKHLITATGQRVTLRCSPRSGDLSVYWYQQSLDQGLQFLIQYYNGEERAKGNILERFSAQQFPDLHSELNLSSLELGDSALYFCASSVSPLPSYEQYFGPGTRLTVT.

The chain carries TRBV7-9 and TRBJ1-1, with 8 bases that match TRBD1. Trimming removed 4 bases from V and 3 bases from J; junction bases left unmatched: 10. CDR1 and CDR2 (germline): SEHNR, FQNEAQ (reference sequence). This CDR3 has 16 residues. CDR3 amino acids: CASSSGQGIKDTEAFF. CDR3 sequence (DNA): TGTGCCAGCAGCTCAGGACAGGGAATAAAGGACACTGAAGCTTTCTTT.

The chain links TRBV28 to TRBJ1-4, with TRBD1 identical over 10 bases. The CDR3 extends over 19 amino acids. CDR1 and CDR2 from the germline V gene are MDHEN and SYDVKM. Unmatched junction bases numbered 15, after V lost 6 bases and J lost 2 bases. DNA of the CDR3: TGTGCCAGCAGATCCTTTAGACAGGGGGCGATCTTTACTAATGAAAAACTGTTTTTT. Residues: CASRSFRQGAIFTNEKLFF.

CDR3: CASSLAGDQPQHF. DNA of the CDR3: TGTGCCAGCAGCTTGGCCGGGGATCAGCCCCAGCATTTT. V and J are TRBV5-4 and TRBJ1-5, with no clear D. This CDR3 has 13 residues. Germline V gene lookup returns CDR1 SGHNT and CDR2 YYREEE (reference sequence). V lost 0 bases and J lost 5, with 6 bases in between.

The chain links TRBV13 to TRBJ2-1; a possible D gene is TRBD2 (5 bases). Trimming left V 4 bases short and J 8 bases short, with 21 bases between. In germline, CDR1 is PRHDT, CDR2 FYEKMQ (reference sequence). The CDR3 is made up of 16 amino acids. In nucleotides, the CDR3 is TGTGCCAGCAGCTCCCTGGCAGGAGGTCTCATCGATGAGCAGTTCTTC. Its protein is CASSSLAGGLIDEQFF.

J is TRBJ1-2 and V is TRBV6-5; 8 bases are a match to TRBD1. The CDR3 has 14 amino acids. V lost 2 bases and J lost 6; bases outside the gene matches: 5. Germline V gene sequence: CDR1 MNHEY, CDR2 SVGAGI. CDR3 coding DNA: TGTGCCAGCAGTTACGGACAGGGTGGAGATGGCTACACCTTC. Amino acid sequence: CASSYGQGGDGYTF.